The rows below give T cell receptor beta chains drawn from one sample of a study of cytomegalovirus exposure and HLA in healthy donors. Using immunoSEQ multiplex PCR, the repertoire was profiled, and TCRdb retains in-frame clones only, with some absent. In the table there are about 120,000 clones, about four fifths of which are singletons. Sequencing used PBMCs. These receptor sequences come from a woman aged 18-30 years in good health and CMV-seronegative. Both conserved end residues are part of each CDR3. The D gene is left open where the match is weak. A clone size is listed for some rows: how often the clone was seen (once, few, many), or a class if it is expanded.

DNA: TGTGCCAGCAGTGAAGAATCACGGACTACGAACACTGAAGCTTTCTTT
CDR3: CASSEESRTTNTEAFF
J: TRBJ1-1
size: few
D: -
length: 16
V: TRBV25-1

DNA: TGCGCCAGCAGTGAGGGACAGCTACTAGCCAAAAACATTCAGTACTTC
CDR3: CASSEGQLLAKNIQYF
J: TRBJ2-4
size: -
D: -
length: 16
V: TRBV10-1

DNA: TGTGCCAGCAGTTGCTCGACAGTTAACTATGGCTACACCTTC
CDR3: CASSCSTVNYGYTF
J: TRBJ1-2
size: -
D: -
length: 14
V: TRBV6-6

DNA: TGTGCCAGCAGCCCATACCTTAGCGGATCCCCCCATACGCAGTATTTT
CDR3: CASSPYLSGSPHTQYF
J: TRBJ2-3
size: -
D: -
length: 16
V: TRBV7-2

DNA: TGTGCCAGCAGTGAAGAGGGACAGGGAAAAGGTGAGCAGTTCTTC
CDR3: CASSEEGQGKGEQFF
J: TRBJ2-1
size: -
D: TRBD1
length: 15
V: TRBV2

DNA: TGTGCCACCAGCAGTGGAAGGGCCGCGGGGACTGAAGCTTTCTTT
CDR3: CATSSGRAAGTEAFF
J: TRBJ1-1
size: -
D: -
length: 15
V: TRBV15

DNA: TGTGCCAGCAGCTGGGTGGGGGGAATGGAAGCTTTCTTT
CDR3: CASSWVGGMEAFF
J: TRBJ1-1
size: -
D: -
length: 13
V: TRBV7-9

DNA: TGTGCCAGCTCACCTAAGGGGACAGGGTGGGATGGCCAGCCCCAGCATTTT
CDR3: CASSPKGTGWDGQPQHF
J: TRBJ1-5
size: -
D: TRBD1
length: 17
V: TRBV18

DNA: TGTGCCAGCACCGCGTACTACGAGCAGTACTTC
CDR3: CASTAYYEQYF
J: TRBJ2-7
size: -
D: -
length: 11
V: TRBV5-8

DNA: TGTGCCAGTAGTATTTCTTCGTCAGGGTGGGACAGTCAGTACTTC
CDR3: CASSISSSGWDSQYF
J: TRBJ2-4
size: -
D: TRBD1
length: 15
V: TRBV19

DNA: TGTGCCAGCAGCCTACAGCTGATGGCACGGGGGATCCGCACTGAAGCTTTCTTT
CDR3: CASSLQLMARGIRTEAFF
J: TRBJ1-1
size: -
D: -
length: 18
V: TRBV5-8

DNA: TGTGCCAGTAGTCGGACGGACAGGGATGACACTGAAGCTTTCTTT
CDR3: CASSRTDRDDTEAFF
J: TRBJ1-1
size: -
D: TRBD1
length: 15
V: TRBV19

DNA: TGCGCCAGCAGCCAAGCGATGGCGGCTGGGGCCAACGTCCTGACTTTC
CDR3: CASSQAMAAGANVLTF
J: TRBJ2-6
size: -
D: -
length: 16
V: TRBV4-1

DNA: TGTGCCAGCAGCTACAGCCAAGAGACCCAGTACTTC
CDR3: CASSYSQETQYF
J: TRBJ2-5
size: -
D: -
length: 12
V: TRBV2

DNA: TGTGCCAGCAGTGTGGAACAGAGAGGACTTGGCTACGAGCAGTACTTC
CDR3: CASSVEQRGLGYEQYF
J: TRBJ2-7
size: -
D: -
length: 16
V: TRBV11-2

DNA: TGTGCCAGCAGCTTCGACAGCCAAGAGACCCAGTACTTC
CDR3: CASSFDSQETQYF
J: TRBJ2-5
size: -
D: -
length: 13
V: TRBV5-4

DNA: TGCGCCAGCAGCTTGGGAAACCATAGCCCTGAAGCTTTCTTT
CDR3: CASSLGNHSPEAFF
J: TRBJ1-1
size: -
D: -
length: 14
V: TRBV5-1

DNA: TGCAGCGTTGAAGGGGACAGGGTATCCTACGAGCAGTACTTC
CDR3: CSVEGDRVSYEQYF
J: TRBJ2-7
size: -
D: TRBD1
length: 14
V: TRBV29-1

DNA: TGTGCCAGCAGCCCCGCGGGGTTAGGGGAGACCCAGTACTTC
CDR3: CASSPAGLGETQYF
J: TRBJ2-5
size: -
D: -
length: 14
V: TRBV7-9

DNA: TGTGCCAGCAGCTTGCACAGATTGAACACTGAAGCTTTCTTT
CDR3: CASSLHRLNTEAFF
J: TRBJ1-1
size: -
D: -
length: 14
V: TRBV5-5

DNA: TGTGCCAGTAGTATAACAGTTCAAGAGACCCAGTACTTC
CDR3: CASSITVQETQYF
J: TRBJ2-5
size: -
D: -
length: 13
V: TRBV19

DNA: TGTGCCAGCAGTCACACGGGCGGGGAGCTGTTTTTT
CDR3: CASSHTGGELFF
J: TRBJ2-2
size: -
D: -
length: 12
V: TRBV6-6

DNA: TGTGCCAGCAGCTCCTCCGGATGGGTCAGGGTTGATGGCTACACCTTC
CDR3: CASSSSGWVRVDGYTF
J: TRBJ1-2
size: once
D: -
length: 16
V: TRBV7-8

DNA: TGTGCCAGCAGCTTAGGCACGAGTAGCGGGAGAACAGATACGCAGTATTTT
CDR3: CASSLGTSSGRTDTQYF
J: TRBJ2-3
size: -
D: TRBD2
length: 17
V: TRBV13

DNA: TGTTCCAGCAGCCATCTCCCCAGCGGGGGAAACTCCGGGGAGCTGTTTTTT
CDR3: CSSSHLPSGGNSGELFF
J: TRBJ2-2
size: few
D: TRBD2
length: 17
V: TRBV7-9